This TCR beta chain comes out of a study of OX40 agonist ivuxolimab in advanced cancers. CDR3 length: 14 amino acids. V was cut by 6 bases and J by 4 bases, with 13 bases left in between. Germline values: CDR1 MNHNY, CDR2 SVGAGI (reference sequence). Data came from immunoSEQ multiplex PCR; TCRdb stores just in-frame clones and leaves some out. Of approximately 50,000 clones listed, around 80% were seen once; the top ten hold under 15%. This sequence joins TRBV6-6 and TRBJ1-3; possibly TRBD1 for D (6 bases). The material was CD4+ or CD8+ T cells sorted from blood, obtained in a trial of the OX40 agonist ivuxolimab. This TCR was sampled from an adult with an advanced solid tumor such as melanoma, head and neck, liver or kidney cancer. CDR3 sequence reads: CASSQPGAGNTIYF. CDR3 DNA sequence: TGTGCCAGCAGCCAGCCGGGGGCAGGAAACACCATATATTTT.